Detailed here is one T cell receptor (beta chain). CDR1 is SNHLY and CDR2 is FYNNEI in the germline V gene. This CDR3 has 15 amino acids. With 6 bases clipped from V and 4 bases from J, the junction kept 6 bases outside the gene matches. The record originates from a study of blood T cell repertoires in COVID-19. In the original processing: Amplifying reference gene primers gave estimates of nucleated cell counts. Some clones are missing from TCRdb's copy, which holds only in-frame ones; the method was immunoSEQ multiplex PCR. V and J calls and clone size are given by that table; D and trimming were obtained from the DNA. This sample yields fewer than 70,000 clones, of which 84% are seen a single time; approximately 5.6% belongs to the top ten.

The V call is TRBV2, the J call TRBJ2-2; TRBD2 aligns across 9 bases. Sequenced material: peripheral blood. This sequence originates from a woman aged 55-69 years with acute or convalescent COVID-19. CDR3 residues: CASSLGLASTGELFF. Here the CDR3 DNA reads TGTGCCAGCAGCCTCGGACTAGCGAGCACCGGGGAGCTGTTTTTT. Full variable domain (outside the CDR3, taken from reference TRBV2 and TRBJ2-2): EPEVTQTPSHQVTQMGQEVILRCVPISNHLYFYWYRQILGQKVEFLVSFYNNEISEKSEIFDDQFSVERPDGSNFTLKIRSTKLEDSAMYFCASSLGLASTGELFFGEGSRLTVL.